This passage covers 25 T cell receptor beta chains from one sample sequenced in a study of regulatory T cells in long-lasting Graves disease (dated by TCRdb to the early 2020s). Library construction relied on multiplex PCR. TCRdb shows the sequencer as Illumina HiSeq 4000. To build TCR beta libraries, CDR3 regions were amplified by Arm-PCR using iRepertoire HTBI primers. The raw public data were reprocessed by TCRdb itself: fastp quality trimming at Q25, MiXCR clonotype calling, in-frame beta chains only. Records with the same CDR3 protein are collapsed into one entry carrying the most frequent genes and DNA. This sample lists about 430,000 distinct CDR3 sequences; over 20% were detected once. The ten largest clones capture over 11% of the sample. The time point label of this sample denotes: persistent/refractory GD, antithyroid drugs over 5 years with positive TRAb. RNA was extracted from PBMCs in TRIzol for both TCR sequencing and RNA sequencing.

The source was peripheral blood mononuclear cells (PBMCs), collected when the disease was refractory, from a patient treated with antithyroid drugs. The source of these receptors is a female donor with Graves disease.

The chain has TRBV5-1 and TRBJ2-3, with D hard to call. Trimming pared 4 bases from V and 4 bases from J, leaving 10 bases between. The CDR3 extends over 13 amino acids. The germline gives CDR1 SGHRS, CDR2 YFSETQ. CDR3 loop: CASSPAVADTQYF. CDR3 bases: TGCGCCAGCAGCCCTGCGGTGGCAGATACGCAGTATTTT.

A remark on this clonotype: This could be a read error, since a much larger clone is one nucleotide away. V is TRBV10-3 and J is TRBJ2-7; TRBD2 matches at 7 bases. The CDR3 is 13 residues long. The V gene's germline CDR1 is ENHRY and CDR2 SYGVKD. CDR3 DNA: TGTGCCATCCGAACTAGCGAGTCCTACGAGCAGTGCTTC. Amino acids: CAIRTSESYEQCF.

This clonotype was detected many times. The chain carries TRBV10-2 and TRBJ1-1; TRBD1 matches at 8 bases. CDR1 and CDR2 from the germline V gene are WSHSY and SAAADI. CDR3 length: 13 residues. V was clipped by 0 bases and J by 10 bases; unmatched bases: 4. The CDR3 spells CASSESKDRAAFF. CDR3 sequence (DNA): TGCGCCAGCAGTGAGTCGAAGGACAGGGCAGCTTTCTTT.

The V gene is TRBV28, the J gene TRBJ1-5; D may be TRBD1 (5 bases). The CDR3 length is 15 residues. The germline V gene has CDR1 MDHEN and CDR2 SYDVKM. V lost 5 bases and J 3 bases, leaving 14 bases between the germline ends. The CDR3 loop reads CASSLRDVNNQPQHF. The CDR3 coding sequence is TGTGCCAGCAGTCTGAGGGACGTTAACAATCAGCCCCAGCATTTT.

This clonotype appeared a few times. This rearrangement joins TRBV20-1 to TRBJ2-1; 7 nucleotides match TRBD2. V gave up 2 bases and J gave up 8 bases; unmatched junction bases: 15. The germline CDR1 and CDR2 sequences are DFQATT and SNEGSKA (reference sequence). The CDR3 has 16 residues. Here the CDR3 DNA reads TGCAGTGCTAGAAAATTTGGTGGGAGGGTTTTCGATGAGCAGTTCTTC. Its protein product is CSARKFGGRVFDEQFF.

The J gene is TRBJ1-5, the V gene TRBV25-1, with a weak D call TRBD1 (6 bases). Trimming left V 3 bases short and J 6 bases short, with 9 bases between. Per the germline V gene, CDR1 is MGHDK and CDR2 is SYGVNS. The CDR3 is made up of 13 amino acids. DNA of the CDR3: TGTGCCAGCAGTGAGGGGGCTGGTCAGCCCCAGCATTTT. Amino acids: CASSEGAGQPQHF.

The chain joins TRBV27 to TRBJ2-3, with 9 positions matching TRBD2. The germline V gene encodes CDR1 MNHEY and CDR2 SMNVEV (reference sequence). CDR3 length: 17 amino acids. Trimming cost V 1 base and J 3 bases; bases outside gene matches: 8. The CDR3 sequence is CASSLYIAGDSTDTQYF. The CDR3 nucleotides are TGTGCCAGCAGTTTATATATAGCGGGAGATTCGACAGATACGCAGTATTTT.

This clonotype was recorded many times. The chain couples TRBV28 to TRBJ1-1, with no clear D. V dropped 5 bases and J dropped 5 bases, with 12 bases sitting between them. Looked up from germline, CDR1 is MDHEN and CDR2 is SYDVKM. This CDR3 has 13 amino acids. The CDR3 is CASSQPHRTEAFF. The CDR3, as DNA: TGTGCCAGCAGTCAGCCCCATAGGACTGAAGCTTTCTTT.

The chain links TRBV20-1 to TRBJ1-2; 9 nucleotides match TRBD1. CDR1 is DFQATT, CDR2 SNEGSKA, per germline (reference sequence). The CDR3 covers 12 residues. After removal of 4 bases from V and 7 bases from J, the junction contained 4 bases not matched to a gene. The CDR3 loop is CSATDRGAGYTF. The CDR3 DNA is TGCAGTGCTACAGACAGGGGGGCTGGCTACACCTTC.

The chain joins TRBV20-1 to TRBJ1-5, with 9 bases matching TRBD1. The V gene end was trimmed by 6 bases and the J gene end by 3 bases; junction bases not matched to a gene: 3. CDR3 size: 13 residues. Looked up from germline, CDR1 is DFQATT and CDR2 is SNEGSKA (reference sequence). CDR3 sequence (DNA): TGCAGTGCCTTACAGGGGGCCAATCAGCCCCAGCATTTT. Its protein product is CSALQGANQPQHF.

In its sample, this clonotype was seen many times. The rearrangement joins TRBV9 to TRBJ2-7; D perhaps matches TRBD1 (5 bases). V lost 3 bases, J lost 2 bases, and 9 bases lay in between. This CDR3 comprises 13 residues. Germline CDR1 and CDR2: SGDLS and YYNGEE. CDR3 region: CASSEGIAYEQYF. Written as DNA, the CDR3 is TGTGCCAGCAGCGAGGGGATTGCCTACGAGCAGTACTTC. Supplemented by reference TRBV9 and TRBJ2-7, the full variable domain reads DSGVTQTPKHLITATGQRVTLRCSPRSGDLSVYWYQQSLDQGLQFLIQYYNGEERAKGNILERFSAQQFPDLHSELNLSSLELGDSALYFCASSEGIAYEQYFGPGTRLTVT.

This clonotype has ten or more counts. V usage is TRBV18 and J usage is TRBJ2-5, with D perhaps being TRBD1 or TRBD2 (5 bases each). Germline lookup yields CDR1 KGHSH and CDR2 LQKENI. The V and J ends lost 3 bases and 3 bases respectively, with 17 bases between them. The CDR3 consists of 16 residues. CDR3 protein: CASSPGAGHAEETQYF. Written as DNA, the CDR3 is TGTGCCAGCTCACCCGGGGCCGGACACGCCGAAGAGACCCAGTACTTC.

Ten or more counts support this clonotype. This chain uses TRBV7-9 with TRBJ1-4; D gene unclear. Germline V gene data show CDR1 as SEHNR and CDR2 as FQNEAQ (reference sequence). V lost 3 bases and J lost 0, with 8 bases in between. The CDR3 is 15 amino acids. DNA of the CDR3: TGTGCCAGCAGCTTGACGGGAACAACTAATGAAAAACTGTTTTTT. Translation gives CASSLTGTTNEKLFF.

The rearrangement links TRBV2 to TRBJ2-5; tentatively, D is TRBD1 or TRBD2 (6 bases each). There are 17 residues in the CDR3. Germline loops: CDR1 SNHLY, CDR2 FYNNEI. Between the trimmed V and J ends, which lost 1 base and 5 bases, there was a span of 20 bases. CDR3 in DNA: TGTGCCAGCAGTGAAGACTGGGCAGGAGGGGGTAGGGAGACCCAGTACTTC. This encodes CASSEDWAGGGRETQYF.

This clonotype was counted at least ten times. V gene TRBV3-1 combines with J gene TRBJ2-7; possible D gene TRBD2, 5 bases. Trimming cost V 4 bases and J 2 bases, with 12 bases left between them. Germline assignment: CDR1 LGHDT and CDR2 YNNKEL (reference sequence). CDR3 length: 14 residues. The CDR3 bases are TGTGCCAGCAGCCGAGGGTCTTATGCCTACGAGCAGTACTTC. As protein: CASSRGSYAYEQYF.

A few counts support this clonotype. The J gene is TRBJ1-6, the V gene TRBV30; D not certain. Germline V gene sequence: CDR1 GTSNPN, CDR2 SVGIG (reference sequence). The CDR3 extends over 13 amino acids. V was trimmed by 0 bases and J by 9 bases, leaving 9 bases between them. The CDR3 bases are TGTGCCTGGAGTGTACTGGGTGGTTCACCCCTCCACTTT. It codes for CAWSVLGGSPLHF.

V is TRBV28 and J is TRBJ2-1; D gene ambiguous. The germline gives CDR1 MDHEN, CDR2 SYDVKM. Trimming took off 5 bases at V and 10 bases at J, with 21 bases between the two ends. The CDR3 consists of 15 residues. The CDR3 DNA follows: TGTGCCAGCAGTCCCCCTCTCTTGAGCCCAAAGGAGCAGTTCTTC. Translation gives CASSPPLLSPKEQFF.

In this sample, this clonotype turned up many times. V is TRBV28 and J is TRBJ1-2, with 8 bases aligning to TRBD1. The junction had 4 bases not matched to a gene; V was cut back by 4 bases and J by 3 bases. The CDR3 is made up of 14 amino acids. Germline V gene data show CDR1 as MDHEN and CDR2 as SYDVKM. CDR3 amino acids: CASSSEQGDYGYTF. DNA of the CDR3: TGTGCCAGCAGTTCCGAACAGGGGGACTATGGCTACACCTTC.

This clonotype was picked up a small number of times. As DNA, the CDR3 is TGTGCCAGCAGTGAAGTCAGGCAGTACTTC. It is translated as CASSEVRQYF. V and J are TRBV6-1 and TRBJ2-7; the D is unclear. The V end lost 1 base, the J end lost 9 bases, and 4 bases lay between the germline ends. Germline values: CDR1 MNHNS, CDR2 SASEGT. The CDR3 runs to 10 residues.

This clonotype was recorded many times. The chain uses TRBV25-1 and TRBJ1-2; perhaps TRBD1 as D (5 bases). Deletions cut 3 bases from V and 10 bases from J, with 18 bases between. Germline loops: CDR1 MGHDK, CDR2 SYGVNS. CDR3 length: 14 amino acids. CDR3 nucleotides: TGTGCCAGCAGTGACCAAGGGACCGGGTTGGACTACACCTTC. Protein sequence: CASSDQGTGLDYTF.

This clonotype appeared a few times. The chain has TRBV28 and TRBJ2-3, with 12 bases identical to TRBD1. The CDR3 is 16 amino acids. Trimming at V came to 5 bases and at J to 4 bases, leaving 7 bases not matched to a gene. CDR1 and CDR2 from the germline V gene are MDHEN and SYDVKM. As DNA, the CDR3 is TGTGCCAGCAGTCCCATCGGGACAGGGGGCCCAGATACGCAGTATTTT. The encoded protein is CASSPIGTGGPDTQYF.

At least ten counts were recorded for this clonotype. V and J are TRBV27 and TRBJ1-1; a possible D gene is TRBD1 (5 bases). Germline V gene data show CDR1 as MNHEY and CDR2 as SMNVEV (reference sequence). The CDR3 spans 13 residues. V gave up 7 bases and J gave up 5 bases, with 14 bases separating them. This CDR3 is CASTHGGVTEAFF. CDR3 in DNA: TGTGCCAGCACCCATGGGGGAGTAACTGAAGCTTTCTTT.

There are many counts of this clonotype. The chain couples TRBV18 to TRBJ1-1; 11 nucleotides agree with TRBD1. The ends lost 0 bases at V and 8 bases at J; junction bases unmatched: 2. This CDR3 is built from 14 residues. Germline values: CDR1 KGHSH, CDR2 LQKENI. CDR3 region: CASSPPGTGGEAFF. Here the CDR3 DNA reads TGTGCCAGCTCACCACCCGGGACAGGGGGGGAAGCTTTCTTT.

This sequence joins TRBV30 and TRBJ2-6, with D hard to call. Trimming shortened V by 0 bases and J by 0 bases, and 12 bases separated the two germline ends. Germline values: CDR1 GTSNPN, CDR2 SVGIG (reference sequence). The CDR3 runs to 17 residues. The CDR3 loop reads CAWSVGGGISGANVLTF. The DNA of the CDR3 is TGTGCCTGGAGTGTTGGCGGCGGAATCTCTGGGGCCAACGTCCTGACTTTC.

J is TRBJ1-5 and V is TRBV29-1; D is uncertain. The CDR3 length is 13 residues. V dropped 7 bases and J dropped 0 bases, with 10 bases sitting between them. CDR1 and CDR2 from the germline V gene are SQVTM and ANQGSEA. The CDR3 DNA sequence: TGCAGCGCCGCTATGGGTAGCAATCAGCCCCAGCATTTT. Protein: CSAAMGSNQPQHF.